This entry concerns a single T cell receptor beta chain. The antigen is not known. The ends were cut back, 4 bases at V and 3 bases at J, with 16 bases in the middle. From germline, CDR1 is SQVTM and CDR2 ANQGSEA. CDR3 length: 14 amino acids. TCRdb's copy holds only in-frame clones and misses some; the assay was immunoSEQ multiplex PCR. Among some 630,000 clones listed, about 96% were seen once. As defined, naive CD8 cells were CD45RO-negative and positively selected for CCR7, with terminally differentiated effector memory CD45RA+ cells excluded. This sample stems from a study of shared clonotypes between healthy human individuals. Background on the study: In total, the donors were two women and a few men aged 18 to 49.

Findings of the study overall: Clonotype sharing among donors likely depends on sequencing depth.

This clonotype originated in a woman aged 30 to 39 in good health. Sample: naive CD8+ T cells sorted from blood. The rearrangement links TRBV29-1 to TRBJ2-7; D possibly corresponds to TRBD1 (6 bases). The CDR3 region has the DNA TGCAGCGTTGTTTGGGAAACAGGGTTCTACGAGCAGTACTTC. It encodes CSVVWETGFYEQYF.